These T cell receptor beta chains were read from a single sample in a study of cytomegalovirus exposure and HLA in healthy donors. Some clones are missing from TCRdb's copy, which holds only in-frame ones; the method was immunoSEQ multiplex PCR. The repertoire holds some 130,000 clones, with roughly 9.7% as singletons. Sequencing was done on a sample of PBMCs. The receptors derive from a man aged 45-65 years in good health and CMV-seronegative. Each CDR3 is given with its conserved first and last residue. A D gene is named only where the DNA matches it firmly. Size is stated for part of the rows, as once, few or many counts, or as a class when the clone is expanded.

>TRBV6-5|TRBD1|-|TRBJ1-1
CASSRVQGAFAEAFF
TGTGCCAGCAGCCGGGTACAGGGGGCGTTTGCTGAAGCTTTCTTT
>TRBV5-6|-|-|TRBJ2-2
CASSFGQGSDTGELFF
TGTGCCAGCAGCTTCGGCCAGGGGAGCGACACCGGGGAGCTGTTTTTT
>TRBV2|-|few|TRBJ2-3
CASSQLQDTQYF
TGTGCCAGCAGTCAACTACAAGATACGCAGTATTTT
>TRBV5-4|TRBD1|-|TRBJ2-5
CASRLLGGTGPVETQYF
TGTGCCAGCAGGTTGCTCGGCGGGACAGGACCTGTAGAGACCCAGTACTTC
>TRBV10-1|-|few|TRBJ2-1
CASRKDREGLLFF
TGCGCCAGCAGGAAGGACAGGGAGGGCTTACTTTTCTTC
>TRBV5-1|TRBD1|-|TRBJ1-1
CASQRQGNTEAFF
TGCGCCAGCCAAAGACAGGGGAACACTGAAGCTTTCTTT
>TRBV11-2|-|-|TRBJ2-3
CASSLIRGSRTDTQYF
TGTGCCAGCAGCTTAATTAGGGGGTCGCGCACAGATACGCAGTATTTT
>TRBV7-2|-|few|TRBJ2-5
CATSGGTQETQYF
TGTGCCACCTCAGGGGGGACCCAAGAGACCCAGTACTTC
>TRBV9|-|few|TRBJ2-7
CASSVGDLSYEQYF
TGTGCCAGCAGCGTCGGAGACCTCTCCTACGAGCAGTACTTC
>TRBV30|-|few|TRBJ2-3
CAWRTTADTQYF
TGTGCCTGGAGGACTACGGCAGATACGCAGTATTTT
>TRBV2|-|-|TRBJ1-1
CASSREGTPNTEAFF
TGTGCCAGCAGTAGAGAGGGGACACCCAACACTGAAGCTTTCTTT
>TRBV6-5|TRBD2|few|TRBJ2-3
CASTPLAGYTDTQYF
TGTGCCAGCACCCCACTAGCGGGGTATACAGATACGCAGTATTTT
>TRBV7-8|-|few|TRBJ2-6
CASSLVSVWAVTLSGANVLTF
TGTGCCAGCAGCTTAGTCTCAGTTTGGGCAGTGACCCTCTCTGGGGCCAACGTCCTGACTTTC
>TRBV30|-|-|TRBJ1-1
CAWSVSGDTEAFF
TGTGCCTGGAGTGTATCAGGGGACACTGAAGCTTTCTTT
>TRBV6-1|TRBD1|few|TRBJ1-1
CASRQDRAYEAFF
TGTGCCAGCAGACAGGACAGGGCTTATGAAGCTTTCTTT
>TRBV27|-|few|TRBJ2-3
CASSFSGTDTQYF
TGTGCCAGCAGTTTTAGTGGCACAGATACGCAGTATTTT
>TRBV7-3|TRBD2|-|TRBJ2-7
CASSLGLAGEQYF
TGTGCCAGCAGTTTGGGACTAGCGGGCGAGCAGTACTTC
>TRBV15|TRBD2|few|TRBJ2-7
CATSLGGLAGYYEQYF
TGTGCCACCAGCCTGGGAGGACTAGCGGGTTACTACGAGCAGTACTTC
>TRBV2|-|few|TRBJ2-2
CASRLNTGELFF
TGTGCCAGCAGACTTAACACCGGGGAGCTGTTTTTT
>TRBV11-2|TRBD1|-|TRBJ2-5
CASTQGAGETQYF
TGTGCCAGCACCCAGGGGGCGGGGGAGACCCAGTACTTC
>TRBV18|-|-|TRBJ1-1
CASSPSGEAFF
TGTGCCAGCTCACCTTCGGGGGAAGCTTTCTTT
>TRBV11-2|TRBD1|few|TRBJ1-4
CASSLATGFIEKLFF
TGTGCCAGCAGCCTGGCGACAGGGTTTATTGAAAAACTGTTTTTT
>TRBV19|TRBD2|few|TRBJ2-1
CASSQNRGRLAGFGTDNEQFF
TGTGCCAGTAGTCAAAACCGGGGGAGACTAGCGGGATTTGGGACTGACAATGAGCAGTTCTTC
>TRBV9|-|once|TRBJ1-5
CASSVEGGSNQPQHF
TGTGCCAGCAGCGTAGAGGGGGGGAGCAATCAGCCCCAGCATTTT
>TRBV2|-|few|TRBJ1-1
CATEQDRNTEAFF
TGTGCCACCGAACAGGATAGGAACACTGAAGCTTTCTTT
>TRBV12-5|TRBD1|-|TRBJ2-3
CASGPGTGGTDTQYF
TGTGCTAGTGGTCCGGGGACAGGGGGCACAGATACGCAGTATTTT
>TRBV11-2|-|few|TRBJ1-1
CASSHIWTANTEAFF
TGTGCCAGCAGCCATATCTGGACAGCTAACACTGAAGCTTTCTTT
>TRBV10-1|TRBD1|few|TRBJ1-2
CASSDLGDRGKAYGYTF
TGCGCCAGCAGCGACCTCGGGGACAGGGGGAAGGCCTATGGCTACACCTTC